This T cell receptor (beta chain) was sequenced in a study of blood T cell repertoires in COVID-19. Germline-derived CDR1 and CDR2 are SGHTA and FQGNSA. This CDR3 comprises 14 residues. The V end lost 5 bases, the J end lost 8 bases, and 13 bases lay between the germline ends. Method: immunoSEQ multiplex PCR; TCRdb's copy keeps in-frame clones and lacks some. This sample has 15,000 to 16,000 clones, with around four fifths found just once. What was sequenced was peripheral blood. This clonotype was sampled from a man in his 70s with active or convalescent COVID-19. The chain carries TRBV7-2 and TRBJ1-6; a weak D match, TRBD1 (6 bases). The DNA of the CDR3 is TGTGCCAGCAGCCCGGGAGGGGGGGATTCACCCCTCCACTTT. The encoded protein is CASSPGGGDSPLHF.